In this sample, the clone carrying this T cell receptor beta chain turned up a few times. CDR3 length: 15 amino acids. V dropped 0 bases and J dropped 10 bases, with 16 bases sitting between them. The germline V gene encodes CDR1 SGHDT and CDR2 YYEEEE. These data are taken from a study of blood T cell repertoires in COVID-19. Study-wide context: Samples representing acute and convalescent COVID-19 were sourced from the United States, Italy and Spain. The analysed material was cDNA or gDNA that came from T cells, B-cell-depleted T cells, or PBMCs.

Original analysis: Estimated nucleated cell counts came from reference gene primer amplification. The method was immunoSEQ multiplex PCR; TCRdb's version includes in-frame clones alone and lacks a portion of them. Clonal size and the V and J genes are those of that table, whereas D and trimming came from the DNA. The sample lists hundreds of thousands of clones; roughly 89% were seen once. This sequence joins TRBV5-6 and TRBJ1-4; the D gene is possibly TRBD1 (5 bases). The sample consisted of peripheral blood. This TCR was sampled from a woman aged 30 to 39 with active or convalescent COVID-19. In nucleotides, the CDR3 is TGTGCCAGCAGCTTGGCGGCAGGTCTCACAGGAAAACTGTTTTTT. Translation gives CASSLAAGLTGKLFF.